These 10 T cell receptor beta chains were all obtained from the same sample, sequenced in a study of vaccination effects on CD4 cells after COVID-19 (dated by TCRdb to between 2022 and 2023). In the ViraFEST assay, PBMC were stimulated with viral peptide pools, and antigen-specific CD4+ T cell clonotypes were then identified by expansion using TCR sequencing. After approximately eleven days of culture, CD4+ T cells were isolated with the EasySep CD4+ T cell isolation kit. Convalescent patients had PCR-confirmed SARS-CoV-2 infection between March and December 2020, before Alpha, Beta and Delta variants emerged in the United States. The library was prepared using the immunoSEQ multiplex PCR assay. As stored in TCRdb, this immuneACCESS dataset retains in-frame rearrangements with V and J assigned. A fraction of the clones does not appear; measured against another copy, unresolved V genes explain less than half of the discrepancy, and the remainder lacks a known reason. This sample comprises tens of thousands of clones, roughly four fifths of them detected only once. The ten largest make up roughly 34% of the sample.

Their recognized antigens are unknown. Sequencing used CD4+ T cells from PBMCs cultured with a peptide pool, obtained before COVID-19 vaccination. The source is a human donor who had a prior SARS-CoV-2 infection.

The chain carries TRBV27 and TRBJ1-3; a weak D match, TRBD1 (6 bases). This CDR3 comprises 16 residues. Per germline, CDR1 MNHEY and CDR2 SMNVEV (reference sequence). Trimming stripped 5 bases from V and 0 bases from J, with 14 bases between. The DNA of the CDR3 is TGTGCCAGCAGTCCCAAGACAGGAGCCTCTGGAAACACCATATATTTT. It specifies CASSPKTGASGNTIYF.

This clone is a singleton in its sample. This chain connects TRBV15 to TRBJ2-3, with D perhaps matching TRBD2 (5 bases). Per the germline V gene, CDR1 is LNHNV and CDR2 is YYDKDF (reference sequence). Trimming removed 1 base at V and 1 base at J, with 15 bases between. There are 17 residues in the CDR3. The CDR3 loop reads CATSRGAPAEGTDTQYF. The CDR3 region has the DNA TGTGCCACCAGCAGAGGCGCACCAGCGGAAGGCACAGATACGCAGTATTTT. Full variable domain (rest looked up from reference TRBV15 and TRBJ2-3): DAMVIQNPRYQVTQFGKPVTLSCSQTLNHNVMYWYQQKSSQAPKLLFHYYDKDFNNEADTPDNFQSRRPNTSFCFLDIRSPGLGDTAMYLCATSRGAPAEGTDTQYFGPGTRLTVL.

This clone was observed a few times. The chain links TRBV4-2 to TRBJ2-1; possibly TRBD2 for D (5 bases). CDR1 LGHNA and CDR2 YNFKEQ come from the germline V gene. V was pared by 1 base and J by 9 bases, with 16 bases between. CDR3 length: 15 residues. The CDR3 DNA is TGTGCCAGCAGCCAAGGAGGACTCGCCCCTCGTGAGCAGTTCTTC. Translated, it gives CASSQGGLAPREQFF.

This chain connects TRBV3-1 (or the pseudogene TRBV3-2) to TRBJ1-1; 8 bases fit TRBD1. The CDR3 length is 15 residues. V dropped 4 bases and J dropped 5; count of bases not matched to a gene: 9. Germline V lookup: CDR1 LGHDT, CDR2 YNNKEL (reference sequence). CDR3 protein: CASSPWTGRGTEAFF. DNA for the CDR3: TGTGCCAGCAGCCCTTGGACAGGGCGAGGAACTGAAGCTTTCTTT.

This clone was observed a few times. This chain uses TRBV9 with TRBJ2-3; TRBD2 aligns across 10 bases. The germline V gene has CDR1 SGDLS and CDR2 YYNGEE. With V trimmed by 4 bases and J by 6 bases, 8 bases remained unmatched. The CDR3 contains 15 residues. The CDR3 region is CASSPSGGGSDTQYF. CDR3 bases: TGTGCCAGCAGCCCCAGCGGGGGGGGTTCGGATACGCAGTATTTT.

The V gene is TRBV14, the J gene TRBJ2-1, with a weak D call TRBD1 (6 bases). Germline V lookup: CDR1 SGHDN, CDR2 FVKESK. CDR3 length equals 15 residues. The germline V and J ends were trimmed by 1 base and 7 bases, with 14 bases remaining between them. CDR3 DNA sequence: TGTGCCAGCAGCCAAGGGTATGGGACATCTAATGAGCAGTTCTTC. Protein: CASSQGYGTSNEQFF.

The genes are TRBV19 and TRBJ1-1, with TRBD1 matching 7 bases. Per germline, CDR1 LNHDA and CDR2 SQIVND (reference sequence). The CDR3 covers 15 residues. V shed 0 bases and J 5 bases; nucleotides not matched to a gene: 6. The CDR3 loop is CASSIDLGRGTEAFF. The DNA of the CDR3 is TGTGCCAGTAGTATAGATCTGGGCAGGGGGACTGAAGCTTTCTTT.

This clone was counted a few times. The chain uses TRBV4-1 and TRBJ1-1, with D perhaps TRBD1 (5 bases). CDR1 MGHRA and CDR2 YSYEKL come from the germline V gene. The CDR3 extends over 13 amino acids. With 1 base removed from V and 10 bases from J, the gap between germline ends came to 13 bases. The CDR3 DNA follows: TGCGCCAGCAGCCAAGGGACATCGCTTGGAGCTTTCTTT. Protein sequence: CASSQGTSLGAFF.

The chain uses TRBV24-1 and TRBJ1-1; 11 nucleotides agree with TRBD1. Germline V CDR1 and CDR2: KGHDR, SFDVKD. Trimming took 8 bases from V and 0 from J; bases not matched to a gene: 7. CDR3 length equals 16 residues. CDR3 sequence reads: CATIGQGAGLNTEAFF. The DNA for the CDR3 is TGTGCCACCATTGGACAGGGGGCAGGTCTGAACACTGAAGCTTTCTTT.

The rearrangement links TRBV3-1 (or the pseudogene TRBV3-2) to TRBJ1-2; a possible D gene is TRBD1 (5 bases). This CDR3 is 17 amino acids long. Germline CDR1 and CDR2: LGHDT and YNNKEL (reference sequence). Trimming cost V 3 bases and J 2 bases, with 19 bases left between them. The CDR3 reads CASSQAGTVFFNYGYTF. CDR3 nucleotides: TGTGCCAGCAGCCAGGCTGGGACGGTTTTTTTCAACTATGGCTACACCTTC.